This TCR beta chain derives from a study of T cells in localized non-small cell lung cancer. Whole-study findings and limits: The highest T cell clonality was in uninvolved adjacent lung, above tumor. Higher adjacent-lung clonality was associated with shorter survival. In adjacent lung appeared a median 57 of the top 100 tumor clones.

In the case of this clone: Its antigen is still unknown.

The assay was immunoSEQ multiplex PCR, and TCRdb's table has in-frame clones only and misses some. This sample has about 16,000 clones; around 89% occur once, and the top ten carry approximately 4%. The CDR3 loop spans 15 amino acids. The germline V gene has CDR1 MNHNS and CDR2 SASEGT. The germline V and J ends were trimmed by 10 bases and 2 bases, with 17 bases remaining between them. The rearrangement links TRBV6-1 to TRBJ2-2, with a weak D call TRBD2 (5 bases). The sequence was collected from a male donor at least 60 years old with stage II squamous cell lung carcinoma. Material: peripheral blood, obtained before any cancer treatment. The CDR3 reads CATTRERSNTGELFF. The CDR3 nucleotides read TGTGCCACCACTAGGGAGCGGAGTAACACCGGGGAGCTGTTTTTT.